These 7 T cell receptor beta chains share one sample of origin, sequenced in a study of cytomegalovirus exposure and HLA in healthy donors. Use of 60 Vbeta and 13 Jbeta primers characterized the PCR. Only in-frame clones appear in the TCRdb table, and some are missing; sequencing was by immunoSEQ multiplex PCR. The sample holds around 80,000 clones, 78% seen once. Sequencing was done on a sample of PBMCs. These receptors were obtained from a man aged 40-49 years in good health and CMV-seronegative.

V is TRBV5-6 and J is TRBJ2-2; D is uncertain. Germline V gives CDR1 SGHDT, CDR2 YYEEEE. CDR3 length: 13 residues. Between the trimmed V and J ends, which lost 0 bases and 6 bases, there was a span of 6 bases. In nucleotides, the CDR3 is TGTGCCAGCAGCTTGGGTACGGCCGGGGAGCTGTTTTTT. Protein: CASSLGTAGELFF. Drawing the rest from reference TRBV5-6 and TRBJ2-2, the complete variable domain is DAGVTQSPTHLIKTRGQQVTLRCSPKSGHDTVSWYQQALGQGPQFIFQYYEEEERQRGNFPDRFSGHQFPNYSSELNVNALLLGDSALYLCASSLGTAGELFFGEGSRLTVL.

The CDR3 DNA sequence: TGTGCCAGCAGTGCTTGGACAGGGGATAACTATGGCTACACCTTC. Its protein product is CASSAWTGDNYGYTF. This sequence joins TRBV27 and TRBJ1-2; TRBD1 matches 9 bases. The junction had 5 bases not matched to a gene; V was cut back by 5 bases and J by 1 base. CDR1 MNHEY and CDR2 SMNVEV come from the germline V gene (reference sequence). CDR3 length equals 15 residues.

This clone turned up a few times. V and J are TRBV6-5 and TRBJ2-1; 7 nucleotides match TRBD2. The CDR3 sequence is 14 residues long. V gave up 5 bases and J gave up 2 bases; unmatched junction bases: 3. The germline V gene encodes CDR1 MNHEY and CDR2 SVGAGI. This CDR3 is CASSLGLAYNEQFF. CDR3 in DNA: TGTGCCAGCAGTCTCGGACTAGCCTACAATGAGCAGTTCTTC.

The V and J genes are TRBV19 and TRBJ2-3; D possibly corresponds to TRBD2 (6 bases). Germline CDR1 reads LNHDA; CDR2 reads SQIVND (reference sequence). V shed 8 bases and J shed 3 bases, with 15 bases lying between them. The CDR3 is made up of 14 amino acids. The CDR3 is CASLPRGRTDTQYF. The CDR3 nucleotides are TGTGCCAGTCTCCCACGGGGGAGGACAGATACGCAGTATTTT.

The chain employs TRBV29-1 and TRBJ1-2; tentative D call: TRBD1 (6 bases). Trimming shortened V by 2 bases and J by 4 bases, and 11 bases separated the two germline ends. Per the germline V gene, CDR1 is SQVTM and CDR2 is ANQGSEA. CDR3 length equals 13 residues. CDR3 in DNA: TGCAGCGTTGAAAGAGGCAGGGGCTATGGCTACACCTTC. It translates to CSVERGRGYGYTF.

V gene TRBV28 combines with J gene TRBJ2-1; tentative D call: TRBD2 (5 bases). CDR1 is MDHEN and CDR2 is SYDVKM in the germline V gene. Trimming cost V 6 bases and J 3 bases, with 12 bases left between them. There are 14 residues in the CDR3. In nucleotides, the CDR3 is TGTGCCAGCAGGGCCGGAAGCGGCTACAATGAGCAGTTCTTC. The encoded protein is CASRAGSGYNEQFF.

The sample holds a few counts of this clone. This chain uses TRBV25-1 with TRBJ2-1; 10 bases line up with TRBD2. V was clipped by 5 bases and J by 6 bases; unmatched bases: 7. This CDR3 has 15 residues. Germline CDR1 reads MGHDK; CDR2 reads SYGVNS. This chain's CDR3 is CASSSLAGDINEQFF. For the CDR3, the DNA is TGTGCCAGCAGTTCGCTAGCGGGAGATATCAATGAGCAGTTCTTC.